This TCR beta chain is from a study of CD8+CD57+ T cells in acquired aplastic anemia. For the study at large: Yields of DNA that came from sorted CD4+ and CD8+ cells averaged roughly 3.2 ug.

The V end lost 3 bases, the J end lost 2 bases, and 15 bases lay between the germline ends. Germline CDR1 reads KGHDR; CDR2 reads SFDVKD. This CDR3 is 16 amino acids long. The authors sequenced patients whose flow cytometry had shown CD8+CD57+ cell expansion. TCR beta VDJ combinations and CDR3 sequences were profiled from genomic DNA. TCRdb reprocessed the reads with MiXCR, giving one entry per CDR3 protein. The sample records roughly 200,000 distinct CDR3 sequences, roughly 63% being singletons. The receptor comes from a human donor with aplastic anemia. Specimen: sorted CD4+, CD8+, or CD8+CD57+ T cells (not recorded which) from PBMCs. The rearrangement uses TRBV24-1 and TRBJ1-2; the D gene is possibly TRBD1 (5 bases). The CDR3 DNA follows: TGTGCCACCAGTGATCCTTCGGGAGGGGTAAACTATGGCTACACCTTC. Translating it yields CATSDPSGGVNYGYTF.